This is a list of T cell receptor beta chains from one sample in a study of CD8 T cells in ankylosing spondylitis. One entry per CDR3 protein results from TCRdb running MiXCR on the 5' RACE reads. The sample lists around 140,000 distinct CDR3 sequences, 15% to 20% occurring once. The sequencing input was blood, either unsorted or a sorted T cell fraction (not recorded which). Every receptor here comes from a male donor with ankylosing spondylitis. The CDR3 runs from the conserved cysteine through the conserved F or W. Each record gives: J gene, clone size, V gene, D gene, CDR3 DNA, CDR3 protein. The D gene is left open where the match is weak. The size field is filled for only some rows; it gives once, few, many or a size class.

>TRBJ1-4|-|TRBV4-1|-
TGCGCCAGCAGCCAAACTATTGTTGAAAAACTGTTTTTT
CASSQTIVEKLFF
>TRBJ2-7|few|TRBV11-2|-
TGTGCCAGCAGCTTCTGGGGTGATACCTACGAGCAGTACTTC
CASSFWGDTYEQYF
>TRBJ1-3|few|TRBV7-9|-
TGTGCCAGCAGCTCGCGGACAGCCGGAAACACCATATATTTT
CASSSRTAGNTIYF
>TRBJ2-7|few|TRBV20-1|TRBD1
TGCAGTGCTAGACTAGGACAGGGGAGCTACTACGAGCAGTACTTC
CSARLGQGSYYEQYF
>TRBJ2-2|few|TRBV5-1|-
TGCGCCAGCAGCTTGGTTGTGGGCCTACCATTTTCCTCTAACACCGGGGAGCTGTTTTTT
CASSLVVGLPFSSNTGELFF
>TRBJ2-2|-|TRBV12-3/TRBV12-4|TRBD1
TGTGCCAGCAGCACCGGGACAGGTCACGGGGAGCTGTTTTTT
CASSTGTGHGELFF
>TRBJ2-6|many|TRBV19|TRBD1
TGTGCCAGTAGTATCCCTGGGACAGGGGGCGATAGGCCCACCTCTGGGGCCAACGTCCTGACTTTC
CASSIPGTGGDRPTSGANVLTF
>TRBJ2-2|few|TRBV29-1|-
TGCAGCGTTGGCTCCAGTGTGGGCTTGATGGGGGAGCTGTTTTTT
CSVGSSVGLMGELFF
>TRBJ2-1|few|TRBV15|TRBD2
TGTGCCACCAGCACCGATAGCGGGAGATTCTACAATGAGCAGTTCTTC
CATSTDSGRFYNEQFF
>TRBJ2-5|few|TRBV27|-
TGTGCCAGCAGTGCCCGTCTTAGCCGCCCGGAGACCCAGTACTTC
CASSARLSRPETQYF
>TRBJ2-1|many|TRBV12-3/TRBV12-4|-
TGTGCCAGCGGTCAGTCGGTAACGTACAATGAGCAGTTCTTC
CASGQSVTYNEQFF
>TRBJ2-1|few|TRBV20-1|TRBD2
TGCAGTGCCAAACCTAGCGGGAGGACAAATGAGCAGTTCTTC
CSAKPSGRTNEQFF
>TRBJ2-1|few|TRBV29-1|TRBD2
TGCAGCGTTGAGGGTAGCGGGGATTACAATGAGCAGTTCTTC
CSVEGSGDYNEQFF
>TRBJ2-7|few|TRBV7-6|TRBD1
TGTGCCAGCAGCCAACACCCGGGACAGGGGGTAGGTTACGAGCAGTACTTC
CASSQHPGQGVGYEQYF
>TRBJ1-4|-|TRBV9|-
TGTGCCAGCAGCGGAACCGGGACTAATGAAAAACTGTTTTTT
CASSGTGTNEKLFF